This T cell receptor delta chain was captured in a study of gamma-delta T cells after stem cell transplantation. With CATT, TCRdb re-called clones from the RT-PCR reads. The sample holds about 2,600 delta-chain clones, around 3.1% seen once. Remarks on this clone: Just one base apart from a much larger clone, this may be a read error. Different DNA sequences within this sample yield the same CDR3.

Per germline, CDR1 GEAIGNYY and CDR2 EKD. The CDR3 runs 20 residues. This clonotype was sampled from a human donor. It is not recorded whose cells these are; they may come from a transplant donor. The specimen sequenced was gamma-delta T cells. The V and J genes are TRDV2 and TRDJ1; 7 bases fit TRDD3. Written as DNA, the CDR3 is TGCGCCTGTGACACGGTAGCGAGTACTGGGGAAAGCCTATACACCGATAAACTCATCTTT. Protein product: CACDTVASTGESLYTDKLIF.